Below, 24 T cell receptor beta chains from the same sample are listed, as sequenced in a study of spatial heterogeneity in lung cancer (dated by TCRdb to 2018 to 2020). The time point label, read with the paper, signifies: blood at routine non-recurrence follow-up after resection. Library preparation employed 5' RACE. This sample was sequenced with a NextSeq 500. TCRdb reworked the public reads: Q25 trimming with fastp, MiXCR clone assembly, productive beta chains retained. When rows share a CDR3 protein, they turn into one entry using the most common DNA and genes. The sample data list 110,000 or so distinct CDR3 sequences, and 9.5% to 14% of these were observed just once. Jointly, the top ten make up 20% to 30% of the sample. The source was PBMCs, collected at follow-up. The receptor set was obtained from a female donor with early-stage non-small cell lung cancer.

This clonotype has a handful of counts. The chain recombines TRBV28 with TRBJ1-6; 7 bases are shared with TRBD1. Germline values: CDR1 MDHEN, CDR2 SYDVKM. The CDR3 consists of 14 residues. After removal of 6 bases from V and 5 bases from J, the junction contained 4 bases not matched to a gene. The DNA for the CDR3 is TGTGCCAGCAGAGGGGACAGTAATAATTCACCCCTCCACTTT. It specifies CASRGDSNNSPLHF.

This clonotype occurred a few times. This rearrangement joins TRBV7-9 to TRBJ2-2; 7 positions match TRBD2. This CDR3 contains 16 residues. Germline CDR1 SEHNR, CDR2 FQNEAQ (reference sequence). Losses at the gene ends were 5 bases for V and 6 bases for J; bases not matched to a gene: 12. CDR3 amino acids: CASSPSGGSYSGELFF. As DNA, the CDR3 is TGTGCCAGCAGCCCGTCTGGCGGGAGCTATTCCGGGGAGCTGTTTTTT. The variable domain in full, with the rest retrieved from reference TRBV7-9 and TRBJ2-2, is DTGVSQNPRHKITKRGQNVTFRCDPISEHNRLYWYRQTLGQGPEFLTYFQNEAQLEKSRLLSDRFSAERPKGSFSTLEIQRTEQGDSAMYLCASSPSGGSYSGELFFGEGSRLTVL.

J is TRBJ1-2 and V is TRBV27, with no clear D. The CDR3 extends over 14 amino acids. CDR1 and CDR2 from the germline V gene are MNHEY and SMNVEV (reference sequence). The V end lost 6 bases, the J end lost 8 bases, and 19 bases lay between the germline ends. This CDR3 reads CASSPAGSASGYTF. CDR3 DNA: TGTGCCAGCAGCCCTGCCGGGAGCGCTTCCGGCTACACCTTC.

The genes are TRBV27 and TRBJ2-1, with 7 bases matching TRBD2. Germline CDR1 MNHEY, CDR2 SMNVEV (reference sequence). The junction had 8 bases not matched to a gene; V was cut back by 2 bases and J by 4 bases. The CDR3 is 16 residues long. The CDR3 sequence: CASSLVSGLTYNEQFF. The CDR3 DNA sequence: TGTGCCAGCAGTTTAGTGTCGGGACTAACATACAATGAGCAGTTCTTC.

V gene TRBV7-2 combines with J gene TRBJ2-1, with 9 bases matching TRBD2. Germline trimming cut 4 bases from V and 0 bases from J; bases unmatched to any gene: 4. CDR3 size: 16 residues. The germline V gene has CDR1 SGHTA and CDR2 FQGNSA. CDR3: CASSWVAGVSYNEQFF. DNA of the CDR3: TGTGCCAGCAGCTGGGTAGCGGGAGTCTCCTACAATGAGCAGTTCTTC.

The V and J genes are TRBV28 and TRBJ2-7; D perhaps matches TRBD1 (6 bases). Trimming cost V 5 bases and J 5 bases, with 10 bases left between them. The CDR3 consists of 12 residues. CDR1 MDHEN and CDR2 SYDVKM come from the germline V gene. The CDR3 loop is CASSIYRDEQYF. The CDR3 DNA sequence: TGTGCCAGCAGTATTTACAGGGACGAGCAGTACTTC.

This clonotype has a count of ten or more. The chain has TRBV9 and TRBJ2-1; 11 bases match TRBD2. Germline loops: CDR1 SGDLS, CDR2 YYNGEE. The CDR3 is 23 amino acids. After removal of 2 bases from V and 2 bases from J, the junction contained 24 bases not matched to a gene. CDR3 in amino acids: CASSVGPGHTPGLAARPYNEQFF. CDR3 in DNA: TGTGCCAGCAGCGTGGGCCCGGGACATACTCCGGGACTAGCGGCTCGCCCCTACAATGAGCAGTTCTTC.

This clonotype was found a few times. The rearrangement links TRBV28 to TRBJ2-7; a weak D match, TRBD1 (6 bases). This CDR3 is built from 13 residues. The V gene lost 5 bases and the J gene lost 2 bases, with 10 bases spanning the gap. The germline gives CDR1 MDHEN, CDR2 SYDVKM. The CDR3 DNA reads as TGTGCCAGCAGTGGAGGACAGCCCTACGAGCAGTACTTC. Its translation: CASSGGQPYEQYF.

This chain joins TRBV30 and TRBJ2-3, with 7 bases fitting TRBD2. Germline V gene sequence: CDR1 GTSNPN, CDR2 SVGIG (reference sequence). CDR3 length: 15 amino acids. V trimming: 1 base; J trimming: 0 bases; junction bases outside the gene matches: 4. The CDR3 DNA is TGTGCCTGGAGTGCCGGTAGCGGGAGCACAGATACGCAGTATTTT. This encodes CAWSAGSGSTDTQYF.

This clonotype appeared many times. CDR3 residues: CASSFSGLAAETQYF. CDR3 DNA sequence: TGTGCCAGCAGCTTCTCGGGACTAGCGGCGGAGACCCAGTACTTC. The chain recombines TRBV11-2 with TRBJ2-5; 11 bases line up with TRBD2. V gave up 3 bases and J gave up 5 bases; unmatched junction bases: 5. CDR1 and CDR2 from the germline V gene are SGHAT and FQNNGV. The CDR3 is 15 residues long.

The V gene is TRBV11-2, the J gene TRBJ1-1, with D tentatively TRBD1 (6 bases). V lost 0 bases, J lost 2 bases, and 13 bases lay in between. The CDR3 length is 16 residues. Germline loops: CDR1 SGHAT, CDR2 FQNNGV. This CDR3 reads CASSLDVNRANTEAFF. Written as DNA, the CDR3 is TGTGCCAGCAGCTTAGATGTTAACAGGGCAAACACTGAAGCTTTCTTT.

This clonotype was detected ten times or more. J is TRBJ1-6 and V is TRBV28; 7 nucleotides align to TRBD1. CDR3 length equals 15 residues. V dropped 5 bases and J dropped 14; count of bases not matched to a gene: 15. The germline V gene has CDR1 MDHEN and CDR2 SYDVKM. CDR3 residues: CASSGTAASLSALHF. DNA for the CDR3: TGTGCCAGCAGTGGGACAGCCGCTTCCCTCTCGGCCCTCCACTTT.

This clonotype was observed a few times. V and J are TRBV2 and TRBJ2-7; TRBD2 matches at 10 bases. Germline values: CDR1 SNHLY, CDR2 FYNNEI. The V and J ends lost 1 base and 6 bases, in that order; junction bases with no gene match: 3. The CDR3 runs 14 residues. The CDR3 nucleotides read TGTGCCAGCAGTGAAGTCCGGACTAGCGGCGAGCAGTACTTC. Residues: CASSEVRTSGEQYF.

The J gene is TRBJ1-2, the V gene TRBV29-1; no clear D. The CDR3 runs 10 residues. The V gene lost 3 bases and the J gene lost 8 bases, with 7 bases spanning the gap. Germline CDR1 is SQVTM and CDR2 is ANQGSEA. The CDR3 coding sequence is TGCAGCGTTGATCCTGAGGGCTACACCTTC. As protein: CSVDPEGYTF.

At least ten counts were recorded for this clonotype. J is TRBJ1-4 and V is TRBV13, with a possible D match to TRBD1 (6 bases). CDR1 PRHDT and CDR2 FYEKMQ come from the germline V gene (reference sequence). The CDR3 has 14 amino acids. V gave up 0 bases and J gave up 8 bases, with 10 bases separating them. Here the CDR3 reads CASSLGGAGEKLFF. The CDR3 DNA reads TGTGCCAGCAGCTTAGGGGGGGCTGGAGAAAAACTGTTTTTT.

This clonotype was seen repeatedly, ten times or more. V usage is TRBV19 and J usage is TRBJ2-2; 10 bases map to TRBD2. The CDR3 loop spans 16 amino acids. From germline, CDR1 is LNHDA and CDR2 SQIVND (reference sequence). The V gene end was trimmed by 4 bases and the J gene end by 6 bases; junction bases not matched to a gene: 8. CDR3 residues: CASSTPSGSVSGELFF. DNA for the CDR3: TGTGCCAGTAGTACCCCTAGCGGGAGTGTGTCCGGGGAGCTGTTTTTT.

The table lists this clonotype with a count of one. An end of the junction differs from the germline gene, which may be a read error. The V call is TRBV6-1, the J call TRBJ2-5; D might be TRBD1 (5 bases). Germline V lookup: CDR1 MNHNS, CDR2 SASEGT. This CDR3 is 15 amino acids long. The CDR3 sequence is CASRALTGTQGTQYF. The CDR3 bases are TGTGCCAGCAGAGCCCTAACAGGCACGCAAGGGACCCAGTACTTC.

This clonotype was counted a few times. The CDR3 DNA sequence: TGTGCCAGCAGTGCTAAAAAGACAGGGACTCAGCCCCAGCATTTT. This translates into CASSAKKTGTQPQHF. The chain recombines TRBV28 with TRBJ1-5, with TRBD1 matching over 7 bases. The germline gives CDR1 MDHEN, CDR2 SYDVKM. This CDR3 has 15 amino acids. Germline trimming cut 5 bases from V and 6 bases from J; bases unmatched to any gene: 10.

As DNA, the CDR3 is TGTGCCAGCAGCCCTGGGACAGGGGATAGCAATCAGCCCCAGCATTTT. Residues: CASSPGTGDSNQPQHF. The chain joins TRBV6-6 to TRBJ1-5; TRBD1 aligns across 10 bases. V shed 6 bases and J 0 bases; nucleotides not matched to a gene: 5. CDR1 is MNHNY and CDR2 is SVGAGI in the germline V gene (reference sequence). This CDR3 is 16 amino acids long.

This clonotype was seen a handful of times. J is TRBJ2-1 and V is TRBV6-2 or TRBV6-3, with a weak D call TRBD1 (6 bases). Trimming removed 4 bases at V and 9 bases at J, with 7 bases between. There are 11 residues in the CDR3. Germline CDR1 reads MNHEY; CDR2 reads SVGEGT. The CDR3 region has the DNA TGTGCCAGCAGTTCCAGGGGTGAGCAGTTCTTC. Its translation is CASSSRGEQFF.

In its sample, this clonotype was seen many times. The V and J genes are TRBV5-5 and TRBJ2-5, with 12 bases aligning to TRBD2. The CDR3 sequence is 15 residues long. V lost 0 bases, J lost 5 bases, and 2 bases stayed unmatched. Per germline, CDR1 SGHKS and CDR2 YYEKEE (reference sequence). The CDR3 sequence: CASSLGLAGVETQYF. The CDR3 DNA follows: TGTGCCAGCAGCTTGGGACTAGCGGGAGTTGAGACCCAGTACTTC. Looking up the rest from reference TRBV5-5 and TRBJ2-5 gives the full variable domain: DAGVTQSPTHLIKTRGQQVTLRCSPISGHKSVSWYQQVLGQGPQFIFQYYEKEERGRGNFPDRFSARQFPNYSSELNVNALLLGDSALYLCASSLGLAGVETQYFGPGTRLLVL.

The gene calls are TRBV6-1 and TRBJ2-2; unclear D gene. This CDR3 has 15 residues. Trimming took 2 bases from V and 1 from J, leaving 8 bases between them. Per the germline V gene, CDR1 is MNHNS and CDR2 is SASEGT. The CDR3 coding sequence is TGTGCCAGCAGTGAACCCGGACGGAACACCGGGGAGCTGTTTTTT. As protein: CASSEPGRNTGELFF.

This clonotype was counted ten times or more. The V call is TRBV10-3, the J call TRBJ2-7, with TRBD1 identical over 10 bases. J was trimmed by 1 base and V by 6 bases; bases with no gene match: 6. CDR1 and CDR2 (germline): ENHRY, SYGVKD. The CDR3 extends over 15 amino acids. The CDR3 here is CAIREDRGVSYEQYF. CDR3 nucleotides: TGTGCCATCAGGGAGGACAGGGGGGTGTCCTACGAGCAGTACTTC.

This clonotype was seen ten or more times. The gene calls are TRBV9 and TRBJ2-2; TRBD1 matches 8 bases. The V gene's germline CDR1 is SGDLS and CDR2 YYNGEE. The trim removed 3 bases at V and 0 bases at J, leaving 1 base unmatched. This CDR3 contains 15 residues. CDR3: CASSEQGANTGELFF. The CDR3 DNA reads as TGTGCCAGCAGCGAACAGGGGGCGAACACCGGGGAGCTGTTTTTT.